This entry features one T cell receptor beta chain sequence. The antigen is undetermined. The ends lost 7 bases at V and 3 bases at J; junction bases unmatched: 11. Per the germline V gene, CDR1 is MDHEN and CDR2 is SYDVKM. This CDR3 has 15 amino acids. PCR primers comprised 60 Vbeta and 13 Jbeta primers. Assay: immunoSEQ multiplex PCR; the TCRdb copy retains only in-frame clones and omits some. Of 80,000 or so clones in the sample, roughly 78% were seen once. The source of the sample is a study of cytomegalovirus exposure and HLA in healthy donors. Study-wide findings and caveats: Around 160 TCR beta chains were listed as cytomegalovirus-associated. Researchers reported in a later analysis that a missense DCLRE1C variant was tied to TCR beta V- and J-gene trimming.

This TCR was recovered from a middle-aged man in good health and CMV-seronegative. This chain joins TRBV28 and TRBJ2-5; 7 nucleotides agree with TRBD2. Material for sequencing was PBMCs. CDR3 in amino acids: CASKVSGGSEETQYF. Written as DNA, the CDR3 is TGTGCCAGCAAGGTTTCGGGCGGGAGTGAAGAGACCCAGTACTTC.